Listed below are T cell receptor beta chains from one sample, sequenced in a study of T-cell reconstitution after alpha-beta-depleted transplantation in children. TCRdb re-called the PCR reads with MiXCR, one entry per CDR3 protein. The data contain 700,000 to 850,000 distinct CDR3 sequences, roughly 15% of them seen just once; the ten biggest clones take up around 5.3%. The specimen was PBMCs, mostly from graft donor cells, collected 360 days after TCRalphabeta/CD19-depleted stem cell transplant. The source is a male patient between 5 and 17 years old who had a stem cell transplant for acute lymphoblastic leukemia, so the T cells may come from the graft donor. Both conserved end residues are part of each CDR3. D genes are given only for firm matches. Rows may omit the clone size; those that give it use once, few, many or a size class.

TGTGCCAGCAGCTCCTCGGACAGGGGAGAGTACGAGCAGTACTTC CASSSSDRGEYEQYF 15 . TRBJ2-7 TRBV7-9 TRBD1
TGTGCCAGCAGTTTTGGGGGAAGTGGGAAGACCCAGTACTTC CASSFGGSGKTQYF 14 . TRBJ2-5 TRBV12-3/TRBV12-4 .
TGCAGTGCTAGGGGGGGACTAGCGGTATACAATGAGCAGTTCTTC CSARGGLAVYNEQFF 15 . TRBJ2-1 TRBV20-1 TRBD2
TGTGCCAGCAGCCGGGACAACCAGCTAGCCAAAAACATTCAGTACTTC CASSRDNQLAKNIQYF 16 . TRBJ2-4 TRBV14 .
TGCGCCAGCAGCCCCTCCGGGCACGGCGGTTTCTTT CASSPSGHGGFF 12 . TRBJ1-1 TRBV5-1 .
TGTGCCAGCAGTGATAACAGGGTTGGCACAGATACGCAGTATTTT CASSDNRVGTDTQYF 15 few TRBJ2-3 TRBV2 .
TGCAGTGCTAGGTTTACTTGGACTAGCGGGAGCGAGCAGTACTTC CSARFTWTSGSEQYF 15 . TRBJ2-7 TRBV20-1 TRBD2
TGCGCCAGCAGCTGGACATGGTCCTCCTACAATGAGCAGTTCTTC CASSWTWSSYNEQFF 15 . TRBJ2-1 TRBV5-1 .
TGCGCCAGCAGCCAAGGAGACAGGTACGAGCAGTACTTC CASSQGDRYEQYF 13 many TRBJ2-7 TRBV4-1 .
TGCGCCAGCAGCGGAAGGACAGGGACCTACAATGAGCAGTTCTTC CASSGRTGTYNEQFF 15 few TRBJ2-1 TRBV5-1 TRBD1
TGTGCCAGCAGCTTAGCCGCGGGACAGGGGATGTCTGGGGCCAACGTCCTGACTTTC CASSLAAGQGMSGANVLTF 19 . TRBJ2-6 TRBV7-2 TRBD1
TGCGCCAGCAGCAGCGGGCCTAGCGGGAGTATAAGGAAAGATACGCAGTATTTT CASSSGPSGSIRKDTQYF 18 many TRBJ2-3 TRBV5-1 TRBD2
TGTGCCAGCAGCGTAGCTCAGGGGTTAGTAACAGATACGCAGTATTTT CASSVAQGLVTDTQYF 16 few TRBJ2-3 TRBV9 .
TGTGCCAGCAGTGAATCGTTGGGTGTGGGGACCCAGTACTTC CASSESLGVGTQYF 14 few TRBJ2-5 TRBV6-1 .
TGCGCCAGCAGGCCGGGACACGGAAACTCCTACGAGCAGTACTTC CASRPGHGNSYEQYF 15 . TRBJ2-7 TRBV5-1 .
TGTGCCAGCAGTTATGGGATGAATAATTCACCCCTCCACTTT CASSYGMNNSPLHF 14 few TRBJ1-6 TRBV6-5 .
TGCGCCTCCAGCGGCTCAGGGACTAGCGGCACCGGGGAGCTGTTTTTT CASSGSGTSGTGELFF 16 . TRBJ2-2 TRBV5-1 TRBD2